The rows below give T cell receptor beta chains drawn from one sample of a study of blood T cell repertoires in COVID-19. Produced via immunoSEQ multiplex PCR; TCRdb's table is partial and in-frame only. This sample has about 200,000 clones, with around 84% found just once. The sequencing sample was made of peripheral blood. These receptors were collected from a man between 60 and 75 years old with acute or convalescent COVID-19. Both conserved end residues are part of each CDR3. A D gene is named only where the DNA matches it firmly. Part of the rows lack a size; the others show once, few, many or a class for expanded clones.

>TRBD1|TRBV7-3|13|.|TRBJ2-5
TGTGCCAGCAGCCCCGGGACAGAAGAGACCCAGTACTTC
CASSPGTEETQYF
>TRBD2|TRBV4-2|18|.|TRBJ2-1
TGTGCCAGCAGCCTTACCGGGACTAGCGGGGCCATATTCAATGAGCAGTTCTTC
CASSLTGTSGAIFNEQFF
>TRBD1|TRBV5-4|16|.|TRBJ2-7
TGTGCCAGCAGCGACCCCGGACAGGGGGCGCGTTACGAGCAGTACTTC
CASSDPGQGARYEQYF
>.|TRBV3-1/TRBV3-2|15|.|TRBJ1-1
TGTGCCAGCATGGCGGGATCCCCCCCGTGGACTGAAGCTTTCTTT
CASMAGSPPWTEAFF
>TRBD2|TRBV4-3|13|.|TRBJ2-1
TGCGCCAGCAGCCCAACGCGGGGGGGTCATAAGTTCTTC
CASSPTRGGHKFF
>TRBD1|TRBV19|20|.|TRBJ2-6
TGTGCCAGTACCCACTACGCTGGGACAGGGGTACACTCTGGGGCCAACGTCCTGACTTTC
CASTHYAGTGVHSGANVLTF
>TRBD2|TRBV3-1/TRBV3-2|17|.|TRBJ2-5
TGTGCCAGCAGCCAAAGGAGCGGGGGCCTGTACCAAGAGACCCAGTACTTC
CASSQRSGGLYQETQYF
>.|TRBV9|14|.|TRBJ1-4
TGTGCCAGCAGCGAACAAGCAACTAATGAAAAACTGTTTTTT
CASSEQATNEKLFF
>TRBD2|TRBV7-2|19|.|TRBJ2-5
TGTGCCAGCAGCTTAGTAAGGTTTCGGCTAGCGGGGCGGCCAGAGACCCAGTACTTC
CASSLVRFRLAGRPETQYF
>.|TRBV6-5|14|.|TRBJ1-1
TGTGCCAGCACCACCCGGGGGACTAACACTGAAGCTTTCTTT
CASTTRGTNTEAFF
>.|TRBV11-3|14|.|TRBJ2-5
TGTGCCAGCAGTTTGGTCAGGGTACAAGAGACCCAGTACTTC
CASSLVRVQETQYF
>.|TRBV5-1|16|.|TRBJ2-3
TGCGCCAGCAGGATCTGGAGCGGGCTTAGCCCAGATACGCAGTATTTT
CASRIWSGLSPDTQYF
>.|TRBV9|15|.|TRBJ2-3
TGTGCCAGCAGCGTAGGTCCACAGCATGGAGATACGCAGTATTTT
CASSVGPQHGDTQYF
>.|TRBV28|14|.|TRBJ2-7
TGTGCCAGCAGTTTATCCCCTAGTCTCAACGAGCAGTACTTC
CASSLSPSLNEQYF
>TRBD1|TRBV6-5|12|.|TRBJ1-2
TGTGCCAGCTGGACAGGGAACTATGGCTACACCTTC
CASWTGNYGYTF
>TRBD1|TRBV7-3|15|.|TRBJ1-1
TGTGCCAGCAGCTTATACGGACAGGGGGACACTGAAGCTTTCTTT
CASSLYGQGDTEAFF
>TRBD2|TRBV27|15|.|TRBJ2-5
TGTGCCAGCAGTTTCGCTAGCGGGGTTGGAGAGACCCAGTACTTC
CASSFASGVGETQYF
>TRBD1|TRBV29-1|15|.|TRBJ2-5
TGCAGCGTGACAAGGGACAGGGGCCTAGGGGAGACCCAGTACTTC
CSVTRDRGLGETQYF
>TRBD1|TRBV6-5|15|.|TRBJ2-1
TGTGCCAGCAGTTACTCGAGACAGGGATCCAATGAGCAGTTCTTC
CASSYSRQGSNEQFF
>TRBD1|TRBV5-1|14|.|TRBJ2-7
TGCGCCAGCAGCCCCGGGACAGGGGCCTACGAGCAGTACTTC
CASSPGTGAYEQYF
>TRBD2|TRBV7-3|15|once|TRBJ2-1
TGTGCCAGCAGCTGGGGACTAGCGGGCTACAATGAGCAGTTCTTC
CASSWGLAGYNEQFF
>.|TRBV27|14|.|TRBJ1-4
TGTGCCAGCAGTTTGGGGCGGATTAATGAAAAACTGTTTTTT
CASSLGRINEKLFF
>.|TRBV4-1|15|.|TRBJ1-2
TGCGCCAGCAGCCAAACTTCGGGTATCGGCTATGGCTACACCTTC
CASSQTSGIGYGYTF
>TRBD2|TRBV4-2|17|.|TRBJ2-3
TGTGCCAGCAGCCAAGAAATGGGCGGGGGGGCCGCAGATACGCAGTATTTT
CASSQEMGGGAADTQYF
>.|TRBV3-1/TRBV3-2|16|.|TRBJ2-3
TGTGCCAGCAGCGGCCCCGAGGGGGGGGGCGCAGATACGCAGTATTTT
CASSGPEGGGADTQYF
>TRBD1|TRBV19|14|.|TRBJ2-7
TGTGCCAGTAGTAAGGGACAGGACTTCTACGAGCAGTACTTC
CASSKGQDFYEQYF
>.|TRBV5-1|15|.|TRBJ1-6
TGCGCCAGCAGCTTCGGACAGAAGGATAATTCACCCCTCCACTTT
CASSFGQKDNSPLHF
>.|TRBV5-1|15|once|TRBJ1-4
TGCGCCAGCAGCCCTGAGGGATCGGTGAATGAAAAACTGTTTTTT
CASSPEGSVNEKLFF
>.|TRBV19|12|many|TRBJ1-2
TGTGCCAGTAGTAGGGACTCCTATGGCTACACCTTC
CASSRDSYGYTF
>TRBD1|TRBV5-4|16|few|TRBJ1-1
TGTGCCAGCAGCTTGGGACAGGGGGTAGGGTACACTGAAGCTTTCTTT
CASSLGQGVGYTEAFF
>.|TRBV6-5|14|.|TRBJ1-4
TGTGCCAGCAGAAACACGCTGACTAATGAAAAACTGTTTTTT
CASRNTLTNEKLFF
>.|TRBV10-3|17|.|TRBJ2-7
TGTGCCATCAGTGGGGCAGAGGAGGTTCAGAGCTCCTACGAGCAGTACTTC
CAISGAEEVQSSYEQYF
>TRBD1|TRBV19|14|few|TRBJ2-7
TGTGCCAGTACGGTGGGACAGGCCTCCTACGAGCAGTACTTC
CASTVGQASYEQYF
>TRBD1|TRBV10-1|16|.|TRBJ2-1
TGCGCCAGCAGTTGGGACAGGGCGCGACCTTACAATGAGCAGTTCTTC
CASSWDRARPYNEQFF
>.|TRBV29-1|11|.|TRBJ1-6
TGCAGCGTTGAATATGGATTCGGGCTCCACTTT
CSVEYGFGLHF
>TRBD1|TRBV24-1|17|.|TRBJ2-3
TGTGCCACCAGTGATACTACCGGGACAGGGAGGTCAGATACGCAGTATTTT
CATSDTTGTGRSDTQYF
>TRBD1|TRBV2|18|.|TRBJ2-3
TGTGCCAGCAGTCGCCCCAACAGGGGGCTCGGGGGAACAGATACGCAGTATTTT
CASSRPNRGLGGTDTQYF
>TRBD2|TRBV28|16|.|TRBJ2-5
TGTGCCAGCAGCTACTCTAGCGGGGGGTACCAAGAGACCCAGTACTTC
CASSYSSGGYQETQYF
>.|TRBV21-1|17|.|TRBJ1-2
TGTGCCAGCAGCCCCCGCTTGGAGGGACAGGAAGCTCGTGGCTACACCTTC
CASSPRLEGQEARGYTF
>TRBD1|TRBV7-6|15|.|TRBJ2-7
TGTGCCAGCAGCTTAGGGGACAGGGGGAAACACGAGCAGTACTTC
CASSLGDRGKHEQYF
>TRBD2|TRBV4-2|15|.|TRBJ2-7
TGTGCCAGCAGCCATGCAAGCGGGGCCACCTACGAGCAGTACTTC
CASSHASGATYEQYF
>.|TRBV19|15|.|TRBJ2-5
TGTGCCAGTAGTCCCGCGGGGAGCTCGGTGGAGACCCAGTACTTC
CASSPAGSSVETQYF
>TRBD2|TRBV5-6|15|.|TRBJ2-2
TGTGCCAGCAGCCGCCGGACTAGCTGGGGCGGGGAGCTGTTTTTT
CASSRRTSWGGELFF
>TRBD1|TRBV27|20|once|TRBJ2-7
TGTGCCAGCAGTGAATGGGGGGTCAGGGGGCGTCCCTTTACAGGCTACGAGCAGTACTTC
CASSEWGVRGRPFTGYEQYF
>TRBD1|TRBV7-8|14|.|TRBJ1-6
TGTGCCAGCAGCTTAACCGGGACAGGGGCACCCCTCCACTTT
CASSLTGTGAPLHF
>TRBD2|TRBV5-1|17|.|TRBJ2-5
TGCGCCAGCAGCCCCGGGACTAGCGGGGGCCCAGGAGAGACCCAGTACTTC
CASSPGTSGGPGETQYF